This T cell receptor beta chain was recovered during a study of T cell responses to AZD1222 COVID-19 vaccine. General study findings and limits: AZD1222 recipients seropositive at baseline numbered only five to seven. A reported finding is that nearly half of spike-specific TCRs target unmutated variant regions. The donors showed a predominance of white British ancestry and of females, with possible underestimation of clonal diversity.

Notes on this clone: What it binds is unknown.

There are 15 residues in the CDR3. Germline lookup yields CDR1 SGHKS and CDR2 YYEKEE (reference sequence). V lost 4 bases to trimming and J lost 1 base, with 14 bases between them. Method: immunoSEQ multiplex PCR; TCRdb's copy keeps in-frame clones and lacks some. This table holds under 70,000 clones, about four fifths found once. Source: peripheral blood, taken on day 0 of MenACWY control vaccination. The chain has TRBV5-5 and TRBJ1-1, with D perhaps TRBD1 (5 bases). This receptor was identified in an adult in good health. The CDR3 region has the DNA TGTGCCAGCAGCCGAATATGGGGGGAGAACACTGAAGCTTTCTTT. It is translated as CASSRIWGENTEAFF.